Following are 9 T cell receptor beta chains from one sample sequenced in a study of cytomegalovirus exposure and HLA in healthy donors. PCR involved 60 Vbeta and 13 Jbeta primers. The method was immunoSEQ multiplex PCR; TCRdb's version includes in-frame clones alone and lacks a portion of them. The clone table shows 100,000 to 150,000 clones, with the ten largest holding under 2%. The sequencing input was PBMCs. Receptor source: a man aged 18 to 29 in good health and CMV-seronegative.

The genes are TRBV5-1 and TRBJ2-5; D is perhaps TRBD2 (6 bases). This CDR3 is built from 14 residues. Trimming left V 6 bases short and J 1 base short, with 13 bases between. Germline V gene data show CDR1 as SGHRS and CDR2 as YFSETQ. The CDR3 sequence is CASTINGGQETQYF. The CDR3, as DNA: TGCGCCAGCACCATCAACGGGGGCCAAGAGACCCAGTACTTC.

DNA of the CDR3: TGTGCCAGCAGCTTAGCGGTCTCCTACGAGCAGTACTTC. It translates to CASSLAVSYEQYF. The chain couples TRBV13 to TRBJ2-7; the D is unclear. Trimming stripped 1 base from V and 0 bases from J, with 4 bases between. Germline-derived CDR1 and CDR2 are PRHDT and FYEKMQ (reference sequence). This CDR3 contains 13 residues.

The CDR3 coding sequence is TGCAGCGTTACCGGGATAGAAGAATATAGCAATCAGCCCCAGCATTTT. This translates into CSVTGIEEYSNQPQHF. The chain combines TRBV29-1 with TRBJ1-5; D is uncertain. Germline V gene sequence: CDR1 SQVTM, CDR2 ANQGSEA. CDR3 size: 16 residues. Trimming cost V 5 bases and J 0 bases, with 17 bases left between them.

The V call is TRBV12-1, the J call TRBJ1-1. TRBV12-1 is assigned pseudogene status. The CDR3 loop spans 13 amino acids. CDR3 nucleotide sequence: TGTGCCAGCAGCCCCGAGGAGGGCAATGAAGCTTTCTTT. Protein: CASSPEEGNEAFF.

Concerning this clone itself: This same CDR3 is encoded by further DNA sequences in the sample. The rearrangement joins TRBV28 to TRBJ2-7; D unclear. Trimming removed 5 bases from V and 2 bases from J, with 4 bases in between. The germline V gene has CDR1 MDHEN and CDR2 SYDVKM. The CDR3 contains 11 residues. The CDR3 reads CASSPTYEQYF. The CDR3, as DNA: TGTGCCAGCAGTCCAACCTACGAGCAGTACTTC.

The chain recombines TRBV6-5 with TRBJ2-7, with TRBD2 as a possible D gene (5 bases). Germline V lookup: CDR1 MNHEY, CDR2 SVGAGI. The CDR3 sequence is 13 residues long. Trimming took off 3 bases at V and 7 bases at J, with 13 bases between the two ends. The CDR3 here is CASSYSKRREQYF. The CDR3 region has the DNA TGTGCCAGCAGTTATTCGAAGAGGAGGGAGCAGTACTTC.

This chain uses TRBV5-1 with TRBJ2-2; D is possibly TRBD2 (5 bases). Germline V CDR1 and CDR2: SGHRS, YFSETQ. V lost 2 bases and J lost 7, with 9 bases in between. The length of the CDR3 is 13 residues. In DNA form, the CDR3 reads TGCGCCAGCAGCTTAGAGGGCAGCGGGGAGCTGTTTTTT. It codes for CASSLEGSGELFF. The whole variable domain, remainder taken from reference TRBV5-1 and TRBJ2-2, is KAGVTQTPRYLIKTRGQQVTLSCSPISGHRSVSWYQQTPGQGLQFLFEYFSETQRNKGNFPGRFSGRQFSNSRSEMNVSTLELGDSALYLCASSLEGSGELFFGEGSRLTVL.

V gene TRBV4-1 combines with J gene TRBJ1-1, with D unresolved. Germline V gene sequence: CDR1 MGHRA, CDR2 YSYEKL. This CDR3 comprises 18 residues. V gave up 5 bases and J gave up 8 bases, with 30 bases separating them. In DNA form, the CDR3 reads TGCGCCAGCAGCTCCATGTTTACCGCGCGGCTGTCCAACGCGGAAGCTTTCTTT. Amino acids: CASSSMFTARLSNAEAFF.

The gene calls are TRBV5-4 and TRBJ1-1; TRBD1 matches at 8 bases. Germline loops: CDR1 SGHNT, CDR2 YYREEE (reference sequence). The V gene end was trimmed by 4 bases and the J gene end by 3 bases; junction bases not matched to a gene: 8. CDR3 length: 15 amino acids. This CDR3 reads CASSLPQGADTEAFF. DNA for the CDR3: TGTGCCAGCAGCCTTCCTCAGGGGGCGGACACTGAAGCTTTCTTT.